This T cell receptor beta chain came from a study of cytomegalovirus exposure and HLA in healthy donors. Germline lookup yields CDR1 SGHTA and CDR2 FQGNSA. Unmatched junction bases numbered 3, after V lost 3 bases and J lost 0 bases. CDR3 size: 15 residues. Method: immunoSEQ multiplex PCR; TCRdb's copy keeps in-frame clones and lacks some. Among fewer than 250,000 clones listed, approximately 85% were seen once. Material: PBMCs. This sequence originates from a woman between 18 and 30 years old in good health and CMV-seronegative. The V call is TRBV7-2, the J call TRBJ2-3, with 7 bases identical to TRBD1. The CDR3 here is CASSLGQKSTDTQYF. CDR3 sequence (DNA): TGTGCCAGCAGCTTGGGACAGAAAAGCACAGATACGCAGTATTTT. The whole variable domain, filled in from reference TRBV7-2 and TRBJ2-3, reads GAGVSQSPSNKVTEKGKDVELRCDPISGHTALYWYRQSLGQGLEFLIYFQGNSAPDKSGLPSDRFSAERTGGSVSTLTIQRTQQEDSAVYLCASSLGQKSTDTQYFGPGTRLTVL.